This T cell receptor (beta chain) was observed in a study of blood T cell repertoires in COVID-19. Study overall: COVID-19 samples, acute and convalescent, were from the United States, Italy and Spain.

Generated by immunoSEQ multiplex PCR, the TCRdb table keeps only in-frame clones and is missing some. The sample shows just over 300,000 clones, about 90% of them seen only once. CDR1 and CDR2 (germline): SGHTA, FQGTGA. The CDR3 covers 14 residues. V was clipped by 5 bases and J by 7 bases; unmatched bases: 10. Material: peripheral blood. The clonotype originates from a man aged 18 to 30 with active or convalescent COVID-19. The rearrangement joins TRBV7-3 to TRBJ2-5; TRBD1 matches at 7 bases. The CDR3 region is CASSVAQGVGTQYF. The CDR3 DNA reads TGTGCCAGCAGCGTAGCTCAGGGGGTCGGGACCCAGTACTTC.